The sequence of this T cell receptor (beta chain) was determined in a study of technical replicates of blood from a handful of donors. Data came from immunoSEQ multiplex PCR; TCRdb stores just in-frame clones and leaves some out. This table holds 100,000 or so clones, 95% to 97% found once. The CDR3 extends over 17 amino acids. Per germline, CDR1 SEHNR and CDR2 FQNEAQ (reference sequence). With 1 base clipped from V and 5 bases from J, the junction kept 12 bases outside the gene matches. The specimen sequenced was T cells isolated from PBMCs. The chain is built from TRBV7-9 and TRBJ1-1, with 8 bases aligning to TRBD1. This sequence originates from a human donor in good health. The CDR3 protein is CASSLDHTVTGETEAFF. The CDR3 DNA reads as TGTGCCAGCAGCTTAGATCATACTGTGACAGGGGAGACTGAAGCTTTCTTT. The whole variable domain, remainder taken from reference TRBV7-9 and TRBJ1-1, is DTGVSQNPRHKITKRGQNVTFRCDPISEHNRLYWYRQTLGQGPEFLTYFQNEAQLEKSRLLSDRFSAERPKGSFSTLEIQRTEQGDSAMYLCASSLDHTVTGETEAFFGQGTRLTVV.